The 31 T cell receptor beta chains below were found in one sample sequenced in a study of blood T cell repertoires in COVID-19. The repertoire was sequenced with immunoSEQ multiplex PCR; TCRdb's copy has only in-frame clones and lacks some. This table has about 260,000 clones, around 87% appearing once. The source material was peripheral blood. These receptors all stem from a woman aged 45-65 years with acute or convalescent COVID-19.

The chain joins TRBV6-2 or TRBV6-3 to TRBJ1-5, with D tentatively TRBD1 (6 bases). This CDR3 is built from 14 residues. Trimming left V 5 bases short and J 4 bases short, with 12 bases between. Germline V lookup: CDR1 MNHEY, CDR2 SVGEGT. The CDR3 loop is CASSHPGQNQPQHF. The CDR3 DNA sequence: TGTGCCAGCAGTCATCCGGGACAAAATCAGCCCCAGCATTTT.

In its sample, this clone was seen a few times. This chain joins TRBV5-5 and TRBJ1-1; D may be TRBD1 (6 bases). The V end lost 1 base, the J end lost 5 bases, and 12 bases lay between the germline ends. Germline CDR1 is SGHKS and CDR2 is YYEKEE (reference sequence). The CDR3 length is 14 residues. CDR3 sequence reads: CASSLYGGSTEAFF. In DNA, the CDR3 is TGTGCCAGCAGCTTGTATGGGGGCTCTACTGAAGCTTTCTTT.

The chain has TRBV7-6 and TRBJ2-2; 14 bases match TRBD2. CDR1 and CDR2 (germline): SGHVS, FNYEAQ. V gave up 4 bases and J gave up 5 bases; unmatched junction bases: 3. The CDR3 totals 16 residues. The CDR3 region is CASSSRTSGGTGELFF. The CDR3 nucleotides read TGTGCCAGCAGCTCCCGGACTAGCGGGGGGACCGGGGAGCTGTTTTTT.

The V call is TRBV25-1, the J call TRBJ2-5; maybe TRBD2 (6 bases). The CDR3 extends over 14 amino acids. The germline V gene has CDR1 MGHDK and CDR2 SYGVNS. V lost 0 bases and J lost 2, with 7 bases in between. CDR3 loop: CASSEYGGQETQYF. CDR3 coding DNA: TGTGCCAGCAGTGAATACGGGGGTCAAGAGACCCAGTACTTC.

This clone appeared a single time. The J gene is TRBJ1-3, the V gene TRBV5-1, with TRBD1 identical over 7 bases. The CDR3 is 14 amino acids. V lost 5 bases, J lost 1 base, and 3 bases stayed unmatched. Germline loops: CDR1 SGHRS, CDR2 YFSETQ. The CDR3 DNA reads TGCGCCAGCAGGGGGACAGTATCTGGAAACACCATATATTTT. Its translation: CASRGTVSGNTIYF.

The gene calls are TRBV11-3 and TRBJ2-3; a possible D gene is TRBD2 (7 bases). Per germline, CDR1 SGHNT and CDR2 YENEEA. The V and J ends lost 3 bases and 5 bases respectively, with 9 bases between them. This CDR3 has 13 amino acids. CDR3 sequence (DNA): TGTGCCAGCAGCTTCGGGGGGCGAGATACGCAGTATTTT. This sequence encodes CASSFGGRDTQYF.

This clone has just one count. The gene calls are TRBV24-1 and TRBJ1-5; the D gene is possibly TRBD1 (6 bases). Trimming took 2 bases from V and 5 from J, leaving 21 bases between them. Germline V gene lookup returns CDR1 KGHDR and CDR2 SFDVKD. CDR3 length: 18 residues. CDR3 protein: CATSDSYEAGAYDQPQHF. Here the CDR3 DNA reads TGTGCCACCAGTGATTCTTATGAGGCAGGGGCCTATGATCAGCCCCAGCATTTT.

The rearrangement uses TRBV7-6 and TRBJ2-3; no definite D call. Trimming took 4 bases from V and 2 from J, leaving 16 bases between them. The CDR3 sequence is 16 residues long. In germline, CDR1 is SGHVS, CDR2 FNYEAQ. The CDR3 loop is CASSSLISVSTDTQYF. The CDR3 DNA sequence: TGTGCCAGCAGCTCTCTGATAAGCGTATCCACAGATACGCAGTATTTT.

V is TRBV18 and J is TRBJ1-1; 9 bases match TRBD1. Germline values: CDR1 KGHSH, CDR2 LQKENI. This CDR3 contains 15 residues. With V trimmed by 5 bases and J by 2 bases, 6 bases remained unmatched. In DNA form, the CDR3 reads TGTGCCAGCTCATCACAGGGGGCCCCAAACACTGAAGCTTTCTTT. Amino acid sequence: CASSSQGAPNTEAFF. Complete variable domain (other parts from reference TRBV18 and TRBJ1-1): NAGVMQNPRHLVRRRGQEARLRCSPMKGHSHVYWYRQLPEEGLKFMVYLQKENIIDESGMPKERFSAEFPKEGPSILRIQQVVRGDSAAYFCASSSQGAPNTEAFFGQGTRLTVV.

This rearrangement joins TRBV11-3 to TRBJ2-1, with 8 bases lining up with TRBD2. Germline CDR1 and CDR2: SGHNT and YENEEA. This CDR3 has 16 residues. J lost 7 bases, V lost 5 bases, and 13 bases had no gene match. The CDR3 DNA reads as TGTGCCAGCAGCCATCGACTAGCGAGTGGTATGAATGAGCAGTTCTTC. Translation gives CASSHRLASGMNEQFF. Full variable domain (rest looked up from reference TRBV11-3 and TRBJ2-1): EAGVVQSPRYKIIEKKQPVAFWCNPISGHNTLYWYLQNLGQGPELLIRYENEEAVDDSQLPKDRFSAERLKGVDSTLKIQPAELGDSAVYLCASSHRLASGMNEQFFGPGTRLTVL.

The chain couples TRBV24-1 to TRBJ2-5; maybe TRBD1 (6 bases). Trimming removed 5 bases at V and 5 bases at J, with 11 bases between. Germline CDR1 and CDR2: KGHDR and SFDVKD. The CDR3 loop spans 13 amino acids. CDR3 region: CATSATGRETQYF. CDR3 DNA: TGTGCCACCAGTGCCACAGGGCGGGAGACCCAGTACTTC.

This chain links TRBV7-8 with TRBJ2-7; 13 nucleotides align to TRBD2. There are 15 residues in the CDR3. J lost 6 bases, V lost 1 base, and 3 bases had no gene match. Germline V gene sequence: CDR1 SGHVS, CDR2 FQNEAQ. The CDR3, as DNA: TGTGCCAGCAGCTTAGGGACTAGCGGGAGTTCCGAGCAGTACTTC. This translates into CASSLGTSGSSEQYF.

The chain couples TRBV5-1 to TRBJ2-7, with D perhaps matching TRBD2 (6 bases). CDR1 is SGHRS and CDR2 is YFSETQ in the germline V gene. The CDR3 consists of 15 residues. Trimming cost V 0 bases and J 3 bases, with 13 bases left between them. CDR3 loop: CASSLGEVGGYEQYF. Written as DNA, the CDR3 is TGCGCCAGCAGCTTGGGCGAAGTGGGAGGCTACGAGCAGTACTTC.

The rearrangement uses TRBV24-1 and TRBJ2-1; 11 bases are shared with TRBD1. The ends lost 5 bases at V and 3 bases at J; junction bases unmatched: 5. This CDR3 is 16 amino acids long. Germline assignment: CDR1 KGHDR and CDR2 SFDVKD. This CDR3 is CATSVGGQGDYNEQFF. In nucleotides, the CDR3 is TGTGCCACCAGTGTGGGGGGACAGGGGGACTACAATGAGCAGTTCTTC.

V is TRBV5-1 and J is TRBJ2-1; 10 bases match TRBD2. The CDR3 is made up of 16 amino acids. V lost 3 bases to trimming and J lost 3 bases; unmatched junction nucleotides: 6. Germline V gene data show CDR1 as SGHRS and CDR2 as YFSETQ. The CDR3 DNA is TGCGCCAGCAGCTCCGGACTAGCGGCTCTCTACAATGAGCAGTTCTTC. Encoded protein: CASSSGLAALYNEQFF.

The CDR3 is CASSPRDSLEAFF. The DNA for the CDR3 is TGCGCCAGCAGCCCTAGGGACAGCCTTGAAGCTTTCTTT. The V and J genes are TRBV5-1 and TRBJ1-1; 7 nucleotides agree with TRBD1. This CDR3 spans 13 amino acids. In germline, CDR1 is SGHRS, CDR2 YFSETQ. V was clipped by 4 bases and J by 7 bases; unmatched bases: 7.

The chain combines TRBV27 with TRBJ2-7, with 9 positions matching TRBD2. This CDR3 contains 14 residues. V was clipped by 8 bases and J by 6 bases; unmatched bases: 11. The germline V gene has CDR1 MNHEY and CDR2 SMNVEV (reference sequence). CDR3 in amino acids: CASGVGGRAVEQYF. Here the CDR3 DNA reads TGTGCCAGCGGGGTTGGCGGGAGGGCCGTCGAGCAGTACTTC.

Only a few counts were recorded for this clone. The chain employs TRBV4-1 and TRBJ2-7; D may be TRBD2 (6 bases). The CDR3 consists of 16 residues. V lost 1 base to trimming and J lost 3 bases, with 16 bases between them. Looked up from germline, CDR1 is MGHRA and CDR2 is YSYEKL. The CDR3 region is CASSQGTGTLSYEQYF. For the CDR3, the DNA is TGCGCCAGCAGCCAAGGCACCGGGACTCTGAGCTACGAGCAGTACTTC.

The CDR3 DNA reads TGTGCCAGCAGCCTCCAGACAACAGGCAACATTCAGTACTTC. Translated: CASSLQTTGNIQYF. The genes are TRBV7-9 and TRBJ2-4, with TRBD1 as a possible D gene (5 bases). Germline CDR1 and CDR2: SEHNR and FQNEAQ (reference sequence). This CDR3 is 14 amino acids long. The V gene lost 5 bases and the J gene lost 7 bases, with 15 bases spanning the gap. Filled out from reference TRBV7-9 and TRBJ2-4, the complete variable domain reads DTGVSQNPRHKITKRGQNVTFRCDPISEHNRLYWYRQTLGQGPEFLTYFQNEAQLEKSRLLSDRFSAERPKGSFSTLEIQRTEQGDSAMYLCASSLQTTGNIQYFGAGTRLSVL.

J is TRBJ2-7 and V is TRBV3-1 (or the pseudogene TRBV3-2); 8 bases match TRBD2. The CDR3 covers 16 residues. In germline, CDR1 is LGHDT, CDR2 YNNKEL (reference sequence). V dropped 0 bases and J dropped 0; count of bases not matched to a gene: 4. The DNA for the CDR3 is TGTGCCAGCAGCCAAGAGTGGCGGGAGGCCTCCTACGAGCAGTACTTC. Its translation is CASSQEWREASYEQYF.

CDR3 amino acids: CASSPFRDRGFYEQYF. In DNA, the CDR3 is TGTGCCAGCAGCCCGTTCCGGGACAGGGGATTCTACGAGCAGTACTTC. The gene calls are TRBV7-8 and TRBJ2-7; 10 positions agree with TRBD1. V gave up 5 bases and J gave up 3 bases; unmatched junction bases: 10. Germline loops: CDR1 SGHVS, CDR2 FQNEAQ. This CDR3 has 16 amino acids.

The table lists this clone with a count of one. The chain uses TRBV6-1 and TRBJ1-2; 7 positions agree with TRBD1. Germline V gene sequence: CDR1 MNHNS, CDR2 SASEGT. This CDR3 comprises 14 residues. V gave up 3 bases and J gave up 4 bases; unmatched junction bases: 5. CDR3 amino acids: CASSEDRPPYGYTF. CDR3 nucleotide sequence: TGTGCCAGCAGTGAGGACAGGCCGCCCTATGGCTACACCTTC.

For the CDR3, the DNA is TGTGCCAGCAGCTACCCCGGGGGCAATGAGCAGTTCTTC. This gives the protein CASSYPGGNEQFF. The chain uses TRBV11-3 and TRBJ2-1; D might be TRBD2 (6 bases). This CDR3 is 13 amino acids long. Trimming shortened V by 4 bases and J by 6 bases, and 10 bases separated the two germline ends. From germline, CDR1 is SGHNT and CDR2 YENEEA.

The CDR3 coding sequence is TGTGCCAGCAGCTTAGGGACTAGCGTCCACAATGAGCAGTTCTTC. As protein: CASSLGTSVHNEQFF. This chain connects TRBV7-3 to TRBJ2-1; 10 bases map to TRBD2. The CDR3 is 15 residues long. Germline V lookup: CDR1 SGHTA, CDR2 FQGTGA. The V gene end was trimmed by 2 bases and the J gene end by 5 bases; junction bases not matched to a gene: 3.

The V gene is TRBV7-3, the J gene TRBJ2-1; TRBD1 aligns across 9 bases. CDR3 length equals 15 residues. Germline CDR1 SGHTA, CDR2 FQGTGA. Unmatched junction bases numbered 9, after V lost 5 bases and J lost 7 bases. The CDR3, as DNA: TGTGCCAGCAGCCCCCGGGACAGGGCAGGGAATGAGCAGTTCTTC. Translated: CASSPRDRAGNEQFF. Looking up the rest from reference TRBV7-3 and TRBJ2-1 gives the full variable domain: GAGVSQTPSNKVTEKGKYVELRCDPISGHTALYWYRQSLGQGPEFLIYFQGTGAADDSGLPNDRFFAVRPEGSVSTLKIQRTERGDSAVYLCASSPRDRAGNEQFFGPGTRLTVL.

V is TRBV7-6 and J is TRBJ2-5; weak D call: TRBD2 (5 bases). This CDR3 is built from 16 residues. The germline V gene encodes CDR1 SGHVS and CDR2 FNYEAQ. The ends were cut back, 1 base at V and 7 bases at J, with 19 bases in the middle. The CDR3 DNA reads TGTGCCAGCAGCTTAGAATCGGCTAGCCTAGGTGGGACCCAGTACTTC. Its protein is CASSLESASLGGTQYF.

The rearrangement uses TRBV9 and TRBJ1-2, with D unresolved. The V gene lost 3 bases and the J gene lost 2 bases, with 14 bases spanning the gap. Germline CDR1 is SGDLS and CDR2 is YYNGEE. The CDR3 is 15 amino acids. The CDR3 is CASSAGGGYNYGYTF. CDR3 DNA sequence: TGTGCCAGCAGCGCGGGCGGAGGGTACAACTATGGCTACACCTTC.

V is TRBV27 and J is TRBJ2-7, with D possibly matching TRBD2 (5 bases). Trimming took off 6 bases at V and 2 bases at J, with 11 bases between the two ends. The CDR3 consists of 13 residues. Looked up from germline, CDR1 is MNHEY and CDR2 is SMNVEV (reference sequence). CDR3 region: CASSRGLAYEQYF. The CDR3, as DNA: TGTGCCAGCAGCCGCGGACTTGCCTACGAGCAGTACTTC.

The chain is built from TRBV24-1 and TRBJ2-6; D unresolved. The V gene lost 4 bases and the J gene lost 4 bases, with 13 bases spanning the gap. Germline CDR1 KGHDR, CDR2 SFDVKD. The CDR3 has 16 amino acids. The CDR3 region is CATSDTTAAGANVLTF. DNA of the CDR3: TGTGCCACCAGTGACACCACAGCTGCGGGGGCCAACGTCCTGACTTTC.

J is TRBJ2-1 and V is TRBV19; D is perhaps TRBD2 (6 bases). The CDR3 contains 15 residues. Trimming pared 8 bases from V and 0 bases from J, leaving 14 bases between. CDR1 is LNHDA and CDR2 is SQIVND in the germline V gene (reference sequence). The CDR3 is CASASGGSSYNEQFF. The CDR3 coding sequence is TGTGCCAGTGCCTCCGGGGGAAGCTCCTACAATGAGCAGTTCTTC.

The V gene is TRBV7-3, the J gene TRBJ1-5, with 11 positions matching TRBD1. The V segment lost 5 bases and the J segment 6 bases; nucleotides outside the gene matches: 6. This CDR3 region has 15 residues. Germline V gives CDR1 SGHTA, CDR2 FQGTGA. The CDR3 nucleotides read TGTGCCAGCAGCCGGACAGGGGGCGGAGGTCAGCCCCAGCATTTT. Translation: CASSRTGGGGQPQHF.